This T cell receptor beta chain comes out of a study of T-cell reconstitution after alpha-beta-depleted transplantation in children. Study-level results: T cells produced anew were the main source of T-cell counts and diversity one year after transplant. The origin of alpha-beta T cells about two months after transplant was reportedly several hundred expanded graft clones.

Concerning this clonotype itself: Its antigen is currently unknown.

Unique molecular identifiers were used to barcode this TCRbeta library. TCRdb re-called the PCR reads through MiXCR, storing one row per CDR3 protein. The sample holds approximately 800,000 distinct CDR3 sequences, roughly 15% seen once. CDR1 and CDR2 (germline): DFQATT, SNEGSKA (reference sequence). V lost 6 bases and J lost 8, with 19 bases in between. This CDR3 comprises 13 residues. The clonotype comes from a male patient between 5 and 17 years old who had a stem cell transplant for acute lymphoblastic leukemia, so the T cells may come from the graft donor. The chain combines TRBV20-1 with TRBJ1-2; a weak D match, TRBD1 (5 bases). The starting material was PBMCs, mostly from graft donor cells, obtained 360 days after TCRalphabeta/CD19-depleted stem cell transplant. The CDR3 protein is CSAHWDGFEGYTF. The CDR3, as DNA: TGCAGTGCCCACTGGGACGGCTTCGAGGGCTACACCTTC.